This passage covers 12 T cell receptor beta chains from one sample sequenced in a study of T cells in Graves' hyperthyroidism and ophthalmopathy. The investigators amplified TCR beta CDR3 regions from RNA transcripts. During a first-round RT-PCR of the TCR CDR3, the HTBI primer set was used. In TCRdb, the multiplex PCR reads were re-called with MiXCR into one record per CDR3 protein. Among fewer than 700,000 distinct CDR3 sequences listed, 15% to 20% were seen once. The sequenced sample consisted of blood. These TCRs come from a woman aged 30 to 39 with Graves' hyperthyroidism.

This clonotype showed up just a few times. V usage is TRBV2 and J usage is TRBJ1-1, with D maybe TRBD1 (5 bases). The CDR3 consists of 13 residues. V lost 9 bases and J 4 bases, leaving 15 bases between the germline ends. Germline CDR1 and CDR2: SNHLY and FYNNEI. The CDR3 protein is CARAQGPITEAFF. The DNA of the CDR3 is TGTGCCAGGGCCCAGGGACCGATCACTGAAGCTTTCTTT.

The V call is TRBV30, the J call TRBJ2-3; 9 nucleotides line up with TRBD2. J lost 2 bases, V lost 3 bases, and 3 bases had no gene match. Germline CDR1 and CDR2: GTSNPN and SVGIG (reference sequence). The CDR3 is 14 amino acids. The CDR3 here is CAWRGGRATDTQYF. CDR3 sequence (DNA): TGTGCCTGGAGAGGCGGGAGGGCCACAGATACGCAGTATTTT. The full variable domain, with the rest looked up from reference TRBV30 and TRBJ2-3, is SQTIHQWPATLVQPVGSPLSLECTVEGTSNPNLYWYRQAAGRGLQLLFYSVGIGQISSEVPQNLSASRPQDRQFILSSKKLLLSDSGFYLCAWRGGRATDTQYFGPGTRLTVL.

About this clonotype itself: This could be a read error, since a much larger clone is one nucleotide away. The chain recombines TRBV30 with TRBJ2-1, with a weak D call TRBD1 (6 bases). CDR1 GTSNPN and CDR2 SVGIG come from the germline V gene (reference sequence). The CDR3 extends over 17 amino acids. The V and J ends lost 1 base and 0 bases respectively, with 16 bases between them. The CDR3 is CAWSAGVIAHSYNEQFF. The CDR3 DNA follows: TGTGCCTGGAGTGCAGGGGTCATAGCGCACTCCTACAATGAGCAGTTCTTC.

To note about this clonotype: A much bigger clone sits one base away, suggesting this may be a read error. The rearrangement links TRBV5-1 to TRBJ2-1, with TRBD2 matching over 13 bases. V was clipped by 3 bases and J by 6 bases; unmatched bases: 6. The CDR3 extends over 16 amino acids. Germline V gene lookup returns CDR1 SGHRS and CDR2 YFSETQ. CDR3 DNA: TGCGCCAGCAGCTATCGACTAGCGGGAGGTACCAATGAGCAGTTCTTC. This sequence encodes CASSYRLAGGTNEQFF.

This clonotype was counted ten times or more. The V call is TRBV5-5, the J call TRBJ2-1; 7 bases match TRBD1. Germline CDR1 and CDR2: SGHKS and YYEKEE (reference sequence). This CDR3 has 14 residues. V gave up 2 bases and J gave up 7 bases; unmatched junction bases: 6. CDR3 region: CASSFTGDGNEQFF. The CDR3 DNA is TGTGCCAGCAGCTTTACAGGGGACGGGAATGAGCAGTTCTTC.

Concerning this clonotype itself: This may arise from a read error, as a much more abundant clone is one base away. This sequence joins TRBV30 and TRBJ2-7, with 7 bases matching TRBD1. CDR3 size: 14 residues. Germline V gene sequence: CDR1 GTSNPN, CDR2 SVGIG (reference sequence). V trimming: 4 bases; J trimming: 0 bases; junction bases outside the gene matches: 6. The CDR3 DNA sequence: TGTGCCTGGATCCCCAGGGGGTCCTCCTACGAGCAGTACTTC. Protein: CAWIPRGSSYEQYF. Filled out from reference TRBV30 and TRBJ2-7, the complete variable domain reads SQTIHQWPATLVQPVGSPLSLECTVEGTSNPNLYWYRQAAGRGLQLLFYSVGIGQISSEVPQNLSASRPQDRQFILSSKKLLLSDSGFYLCAWIPRGSSYEQYFGPGTRLTVT.

This clonotype has at least ten counts. This chain uses TRBV11-2 with TRBJ2-7; D ambiguous. Germline CDR1 is SGHAT and CDR2 is FQNNGV. The CDR3 extends over 14 amino acids. Trimming left V 3 bases short and J 7 bases short, with 16 bases between. This CDR3 is CASSFSHAGREQYF. CDR3 DNA: TGTGCCAGCAGCTTTTCCCACGCTGGGCGGGAGCAGTACTTC.

This clonotype has ten or more counts. The chain links TRBV2 to TRBJ2-1; no firm D call. CDR1 and CDR2 (germline): SNHLY, FYNNEI. The CDR3 sequence is 13 residues long. The V and J ends lost 1 base and 7 bases respectively, with 8 bases between them. CDR3 DNA sequence: TGTGCCAGCAGTGAAGACTACGGAAATGAGCAGTTCTTC. Residues: CASSEDYGNEQFF.

This clonotype was counted many times. This chain joins TRBV5-1 and TRBJ1-2, with D possibly being TRBD1 (5 bases). The CDR3 has 15 amino acids. Germline values: CDR1 SGHRS, CDR2 YFSETQ. The V and J ends lost 3 bases and 0 bases respectively, with 12 bases between them. This chain's CDR3 is CASSSFRGANYGYTF. CDR3 bases: TGCGCCAGCAGCTCGTTCAGAGGGGCTAACTATGGCTACACCTTC.

On this clonotype itself: A much more abundant neighbour one base away suggests this may be a read error. V and J are TRBV28 and TRBJ2-7, with D possibly matching TRBD2 (6 bases). The CDR3 contains 15 residues. In germline, CDR1 is MDHEN, CDR2 SYDVKM. V was trimmed by 2 bases and J by 7 bases, leaving 18 bases between them. CDR3 in DNA: TGTGCCAGCAGTTTACAGCGGGTCCCCTTCGGTGAGCAGTACTTC. It encodes CASSLQRVPFGEQYF.

Ten or more counts support this clonotype. V and J are TRBV29-1 and TRBJ1-5, with a weak D call TRBD1 (6 bases). Germline CDR1 is SQVTM and CDR2 is ANQGSEA. V lost 4 bases and J lost 4, with 14 bases in between. The CDR3 runs 14 residues. CDR3: CSVGAGQTNQPQHF. The CDR3 DNA reads TGCAGCGTTGGGGCGGGACAAACAAATCAGCCCCAGCATTTT.

This clonotype has a count of ten or more. This sequence joins TRBV28 and TRBJ2-1; TRBD1 might be the D (6 bases). Trimming removed 7 bases at V and 4 bases at J, with 14 bases between. CDR1 and CDR2 (germline): MDHEN, SYDVKM. There are 14 residues in the CDR3. The CDR3 coding sequence is TGTGCCAGCACAAGGACAGCCTTATACAATGAGCAGTTCTTC. Its translation is CASTRTALYNEQFF.